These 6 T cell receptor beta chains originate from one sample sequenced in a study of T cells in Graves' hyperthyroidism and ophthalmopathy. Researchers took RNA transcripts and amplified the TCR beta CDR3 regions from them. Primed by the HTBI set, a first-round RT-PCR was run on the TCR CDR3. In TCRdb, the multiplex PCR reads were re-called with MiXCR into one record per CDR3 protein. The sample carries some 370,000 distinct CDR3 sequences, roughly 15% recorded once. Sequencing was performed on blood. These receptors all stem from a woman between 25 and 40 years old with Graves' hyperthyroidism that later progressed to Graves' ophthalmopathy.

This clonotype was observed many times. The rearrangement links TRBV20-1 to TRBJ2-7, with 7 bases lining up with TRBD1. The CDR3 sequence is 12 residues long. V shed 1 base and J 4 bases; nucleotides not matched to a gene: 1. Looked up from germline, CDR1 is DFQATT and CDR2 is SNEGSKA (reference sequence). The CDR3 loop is CSARVTGYEQYF. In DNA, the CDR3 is TGCAGTGCTAGAGTGACAGGGTACGAGCAGTACTTC.

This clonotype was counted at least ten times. The CDR3 here is CASSPRTVDEKLFF. CDR3 sequence (DNA): TGTGCCAGCAGTCCGAGGACAGTCGATGAAAAACTGTTTTTT. V is TRBV28 and J is TRBJ1-4; possible D gene TRBD1, 6 bases. The CDR3 sequence is 14 residues long. The ends were cut back, 5 bases at V and 6 bases at J, with 13 bases in the middle. CDR1 is MDHEN, CDR2 SYDVKM, per germline.

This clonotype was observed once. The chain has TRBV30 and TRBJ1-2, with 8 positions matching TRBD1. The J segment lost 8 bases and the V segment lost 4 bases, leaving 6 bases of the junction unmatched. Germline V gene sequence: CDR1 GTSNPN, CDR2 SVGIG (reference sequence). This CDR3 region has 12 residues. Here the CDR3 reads CAWKQGAGGYTF. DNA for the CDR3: TGTGCCTGGAAGCAGGGGGCGGGGGGCTACACCTTC. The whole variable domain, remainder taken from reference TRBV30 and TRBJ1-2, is SQTIHQWPATLVQPVGSPLSLECTVEGTSNPNLYWYRQAAGRGLQLLFYSVGIGQISSEVPQNLSASRPQDRQFILSSKKLLLSDSGFYLCAWKQGAGGYTFGSGTRLTVV.

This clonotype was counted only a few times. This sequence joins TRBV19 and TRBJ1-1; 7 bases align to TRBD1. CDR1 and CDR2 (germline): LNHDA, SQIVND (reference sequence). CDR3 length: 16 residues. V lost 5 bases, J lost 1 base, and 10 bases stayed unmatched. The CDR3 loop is CASSRRGGATNTEAFF. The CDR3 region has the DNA TGTGCCAGTAGTCGCAGGGGGGGGGCTACGAACACTGAAGCTTTCTTT.

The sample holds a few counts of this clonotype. The CDR3 is CASSWDGGYEQYF. CDR3 coding DNA: TGTGCCAGTAGTTGGGACGGGGGATACGAGCAGTACTTC. The genes are TRBV19 and TRBJ2-7; tentative D call: TRBD2 (6 bases). CDR3 size: 13 residues. Germline loops: CDR1 LNHDA, CDR2 SQIVND (reference sequence). V lost 5 bases to trimming and J lost 4 bases, with 12 bases between them.

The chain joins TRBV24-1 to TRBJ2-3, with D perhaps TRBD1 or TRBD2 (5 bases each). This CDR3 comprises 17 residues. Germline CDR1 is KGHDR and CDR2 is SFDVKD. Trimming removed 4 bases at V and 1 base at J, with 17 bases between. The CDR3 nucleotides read TGTGCCACCAGTGACGTGTCGGGACGTGAGGGCACAGATACGCAGTATTTT. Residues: CATSDVSGREGTDTQYF.